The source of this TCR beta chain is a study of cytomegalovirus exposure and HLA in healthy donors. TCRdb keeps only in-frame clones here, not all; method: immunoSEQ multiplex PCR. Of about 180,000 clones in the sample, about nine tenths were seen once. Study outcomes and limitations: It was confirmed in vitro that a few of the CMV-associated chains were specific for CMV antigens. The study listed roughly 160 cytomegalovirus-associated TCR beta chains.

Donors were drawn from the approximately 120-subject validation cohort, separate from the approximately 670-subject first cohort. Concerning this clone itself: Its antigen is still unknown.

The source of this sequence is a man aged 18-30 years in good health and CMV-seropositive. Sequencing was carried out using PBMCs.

The CDR3 coding sequence is TGCGCCAGCAGCCGGACAGGGGAGGGGGCCAAAAACATTCAGTACTTC. Translation: CASSRTGEGAKNIQYF. The chain is built from TRBV5-1 and TRBJ2-4; 9 positions agree with TRBD1. V shed 4 bases and J 1 base; nucleotides not matched to a gene: 6. The germline V gene has CDR1 SGHRS and CDR2 YFSETQ. The CDR3 is 16 amino acids.